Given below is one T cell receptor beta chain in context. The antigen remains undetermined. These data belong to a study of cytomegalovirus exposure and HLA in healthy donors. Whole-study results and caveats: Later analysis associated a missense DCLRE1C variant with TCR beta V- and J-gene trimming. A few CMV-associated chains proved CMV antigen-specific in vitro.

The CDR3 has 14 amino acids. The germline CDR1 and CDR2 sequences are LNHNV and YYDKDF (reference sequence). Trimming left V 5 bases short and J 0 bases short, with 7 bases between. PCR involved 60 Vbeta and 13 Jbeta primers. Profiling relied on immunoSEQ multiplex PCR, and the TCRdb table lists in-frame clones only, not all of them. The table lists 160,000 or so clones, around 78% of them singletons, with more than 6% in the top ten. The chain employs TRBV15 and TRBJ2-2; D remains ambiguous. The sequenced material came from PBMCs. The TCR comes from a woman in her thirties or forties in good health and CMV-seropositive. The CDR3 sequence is CATSVGANTGELFF. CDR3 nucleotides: TGTGCCACCAGCGTGGGCGCGAACACCGGGGAGCTGTTTTTT.